These T cell receptor beta chains were read from a single sample in a study of blood T cell repertoires in COVID-19. Produced via immunoSEQ multiplex PCR; TCRdb's table is partial and in-frame only. This table has roughly 80,000 clones, around nine tenths appearing once. Sequencing was performed on peripheral blood. Receptors originate from an elderly woman with active or convalescent COVID-19. Both conserved end residues are part of each CDR3. D genes are given only for firm matches. A row's size may be missing; if present it is once, few, many or a size class.

CATSDSGTSGGAGRTQYF	TGTGCCACCAGTGATTCCGGGACTAGCGGGGGGGCCGGGAGAACGCAGTATTTT	TRBJ2-3	-	TRBD2	TRBV24-1
CAWGHTGGYTF	TGTGCCTGGGGTCATACAGGAGGCTACACCTTC	TRBJ1-2	-	-	TRBV30
CASSSKLAPEGDTQYF	TGTGCCAGCAGTTCGAAACTAGCTCCAGAGGGAGATACGCAGTATTTT	TRBJ2-3	once	-	TRBV28
CASSVAGGVGGETQYF	TGTGCCAGCAGCGTAGCTGGAGGGGTAGGAGGAGAGACCCAGTACTTC	TRBJ2-5	-	-	TRBV9
CASSLAPSGGFSYEQYF	TGCGCCAGCAGCTTGGCCCCTAGCGGGGGGTTTTCCTACGAGCAGTACTTC	TRBJ2-7	-	TRBD2	TRBV5-1
CASGRGSSYEQYF	TGTGCCAGCGGGCGGGGAAGCTCCTACGAGCAGTACTTC	TRBJ2-7	many	-	TRBV7-3
CASRPHSGRVLDTQYF	TGTGCCAGCAGGCCCCATAGCGGGAGGGTCTTGGATACGCAGTATTTT	TRBJ2-3	few	TRBD2	TRBV6-6
CAARDRGGEKLFF	TGTGCCGCGAGGGACAGGGGAGGCGAAAAACTGTTTTTT	TRBJ1-4	-	TRBD1	TRBV10-3
CASSLVQRDIQYF	TGTGCCAGCAGCTTGGTCCAGCGTGACATTCAGTACTTC	TRBJ2-4	-	-	TRBV7-6
CASRYSSGYSTDTQYF	TGTGCCAGCAGATACAGCAGCGGATACAGCACAGATACGCAGTATTTT	TRBJ2-3	-	-	TRBV28
CASSQDASGGGRADTQYF	TGCGCCAGCAGCCAAGACGCGTCCGGAGGTGGACGGGCAGATACGCAGTATTTT	TRBJ2-3	-	-	TRBV4-3
CASSQDQGALDIQYF	TGTGCCAGCAGCCAGGATCAGGGGGCTCTAGACATTCAGTACTTC	TRBJ2-4	-	TRBD1	TRBV3-1/TRBV3-2
CASSEQGQGIKQYF	TGTGCCAGCAGTGAACAGGGACAGGGGATCAAGCAGTACTTC	TRBJ2-7	-	TRBD1	TRBV2
CASSSGSGKYQETQYF	TGTGCCAGCAGCTCCGGGAGCGGAAAGTACCAAGAGACCCAGTACTTC	TRBJ2-5	-	-	TRBV7-9
CASSLVETGGLGQYF	TGTGCCAGCAGCTTAGTTGAGACAGGGGGATTGGGCCAGTACTTC	TRBJ2-5	-	TRBD1	TRBV7-8
CASSHSIGRESEQYF	TGCGCCAGCAGCCACTCGATTGGACGGGAATCCGAGCAGTACTTC	TRBJ2-7	-	-	TRBV4-3
CASSSIQVPYGYTF	TGTGCCAGCAGCTCTATCCAGGTTCCCTATGGCTACACCTTC	TRBJ1-2	few	-	TRBV5-6
CASSAVRGGVNEQFF	TGTGCCAGCAGCGCAGTGAGGGGAGGGGTCAATGAGCAGTTCTTC	TRBJ2-1	-	TRBD2	TRBV9
CASSIGGGSTEAFF	TGTGCCAGTAGTATAGGGGGAGGAAGCACTGAAGCTTTCTTT	TRBJ1-1	-	-	TRBV19
CASSQEIYSNQPQHF	TGCGCCAGCAGCCAAGAAATATATAGCAATCAGCCCCAGCATTTT	TRBJ1-5	-	-	TRBV4-1
CATGPGQGRGGELFF	TGTGCCACCGGGCCGGGACAGGGACGCGGCGGGGAGCTGTTTTTT	TRBJ2-2	-	TRBD1	TRBV15
CASSPSGGITYEQYF	TGTGCCAGCAGTCCGTCAGGGGGGATTACCTACGAGCAGTACTTC	TRBJ2-7	-	-	TRBV7-9
CASSYGAINQPQHF	TGTGCCAGCAGTTACGGAGCGATCAATCAGCCCCAGCATTTT	TRBJ1-5	-	-	TRBV6-5
CASRPPGQRETQYF	TGTGCCAGCAGGCCACCGGGACAACGGGAGACCCAGTACTTC	TRBJ2-5	-	-	TRBV28
CAGQAGVEETQYF	TGTGCCGGTCAAGCGGGAGTTGAGGAGACCCAGTACTTC	TRBJ2-5	-	TRBD2	TRBV5-6
CASSQSCVTGMYF	TGCGCCAGCAGTCAATCCTGCGTGACCGGGATGTATTTT	TRBJ2-3	-	-	TRBV23-1
CASSGGQGANSPLHF	TGTGCCAGCAGTGGGGGACAGGGCGCTAATTCACCCCTCCACTTT	TRBJ1-6	-	TRBD1	TRBV2
CASSPDRGIYYEQYF	TGTGCCAGCAGCCCAGACAGGGGAATCTACTACGAGCAGTACTTC	TRBJ2-7	-	TRBD1	TRBV5-5
CASSRGTGGPYEQYF	TGTGCCAGTAGTCGAGGGACAGGGGGTCCCTACGAGCAGTACTTC	TRBJ2-7	-	TRBD1	TRBV19
CASSLFSYNEQFF	TGTGCCAGCAGTTTATTTAGTTACAATGAGCAGTTCTTC	TRBJ2-1	-	-	TRBV27
CASSRGGGSSRASGNTIYF	TGTGCCAGCAGCCGTGGAGGGGGCAGCTCTAGGGCCTCTGGAAACACCATATATTTT	TRBJ1-3	-	TRBD1	TRBV7-9
CASSHRQGARETQYF	TGTGCCAGCAGCCACCGACAGGGGGCGCGGGAGACCCAGTACTTC	TRBJ2-5	once	TRBD1	TRBV3-1/TRBV3-2
CASSLGRGGLETQYF	TGTGCCAGCAGCTTGGGGCGGGGGGGCCTTGAGACCCAGTACTTC	TRBJ2-5	-	TRBD2	TRBV5-4
CASRLQGTNQPQHF	TGTGCCAGCAGATTACAGGGTACGAATCAGCCCCAGCATTTT	TRBJ1-5	once	-	TRBV5-5
CASSDLQVNTEAFF	TGTGCCAGCAGTGATTTACAGGTGAACACTGAAGCTTTCTTT	TRBJ1-1	-	-	TRBV2
CASSQCTGQGLATNEKLFF	TGCGCCAGCAGTCAATGTACGGGACAGGGGCTTGCAACTAATGAAAAACTGTTTTTT	TRBJ1-4	-	TRBD1	TRBV23-1
CASRLFGGANNEQFF	TGTGCCAGCAGACTATTCGGGGGGGCTAACAATGAGCAGTTCTTC	TRBJ2-1	-	TRBD2	TRBV6-4
CASSRSSREYEQYF	TGCGCCAGCAGTAGGTCAAGCAGGGAATACGAGCAGTACTTC	TRBJ2-7	-	-	TRBV5-1
CASSIPSGRPSHYNEQFF	TGTGCCAGTAGTATTCCCAGCGGGAGGCCCTCTCATTACAATGAGCAGTTCTTC	TRBJ2-1	-	TRBD2	TRBV19
CASSRRSDADPFF	TGTGCCAGCAGCCGGCGGAGCGATGCCGACCCGTTCTTC	TRBJ2-1	-	-	TRBV9
CASSDDRGQGEGLTLTGELFF	TGTGCCAGTAGTGATGATCGGGGACAGGGGGAAGGACTAACGCTGACCGGGGAGCTGTTTTTT	TRBJ2-2	-	TRBD1	TRBV19
CASSLGVGRHGETQYF	TGTGCCAGCAGCTTAGGGGTGGGGAGACACGGAGAGACCCAGTACTTC	TRBJ2-5	few	-	TRBV11-3
CASSVIGGTGLSSEQFF	TGTGCCAGCAGCGTAATTGGCGGGACTGGTTTGAGTAGTGAGCAGTTCTTC	TRBJ2-1	-	-	TRBV9
CASSPRGLGSYEQYF	TGTGCCAGCAGCCCGAGGGGACTGGGCTCCTACGAGCAGTACTTC	TRBJ2-7	-	-	TRBV5-4
CAWSVTGTGRGYTF	TGTGCCTGGAGTGTTACTGGGACAGGACGTGGCTACACCTTC	TRBJ1-2	-	TRBD1	TRBV30
CAWKHPSGTERKSSYEQYF	TGTGCCTGGAAACACCCCTCCGGGACAGAACGAAAAAGCTCCTACGAGCAGTACTTC	TRBJ2-7	once	TRBD1	TRBV30
CASSAGTLPPLHF	TGTGCCAGCAGTGCCGGGACTTTGCCACCCCTCCACTTT	TRBJ1-6	-	-	TRBV27
CASTHRDRRTEAFF	TGCGCCAGCACCCACAGGGACAGACGCACTGAAGCTTTCTTT	TRBJ1-1	-	TRBD1	TRBV10-1
CASSPGQGPYGYTF	TGTGCCAGCAGCCCCGGACAGGGTCCCTATGGCTACACCTTC	TRBJ1-2	few	TRBD1	TRBV5-4
CASGGGLAGPANTGELFF	TGTGCCAGCGGAGGCGGACTAGCGGGTCCAGCGAACACCGGGGAGCTGTTTTTT	TRBJ2-2	-	TRBD2	TRBV5-4
CASSLVAGQPQHF	TGTGCCAGCAGCTTAGTCGCGGGGCAGCCCCAGCATTTT	TRBJ1-5	few	-	TRBV7-9
CASSPLAGPDKDTQYF	TGTGCCAGCTCCCCCCTAGCGGGGCCCGATAAAGATACGCAGTATTTT	TRBJ2-3	-	TRBD2	TRBV28
CSARSQETQYF	TGCAGTGCGCGGAGCCAAGAGACCCAGTACTTC	TRBJ2-5	-	-	TRBV20-1
CASSRVRSGIGEKLFF	TGTGCCAGTAGTCGAGTGCGGTCGGGAATTGGTGAAAAACTGTTTTTT	TRBJ1-4	-	-	TRBV19
CASSLVRGGLRGEQYF	TGTGCCAGCAGCTTAGTTAGGGGGGGACTAAGAGGAGAGCAGTACTTC	TRBJ2-7	-	-	TRBV7-2
CASSVGQGNSPLHF	TGTGCCAGCAGCGTCGGACAGGGGAATTCACCCCTCCACTTT	TRBJ1-6	-	TRBD1	TRBV7-2
CASSYSFAAYSYTF	TGTGCCAGCAGTTACTCATTCGCGGCTTATTCGTACACCTTC	TRBJ1-2	-	-	TRBV6-5
CASSASASLAGWEQFF	TGTGCCAGCAGTGCGTCAGCGTCCCTCGCCGGCTGGGAGCAGTTCTTC	TRBJ2-1	-	-	TRBV6-1
CASSLLAGTGNTIYF	TGTGCCAGCAGCTTATTGGCGGGGACTGGAAACACCATATATTTT	TRBJ1-3	once	-	TRBV7-9
CASSKVGPQETQYF	TGTGCCAGCAGCAAAGTGGGCCCCCAAGAGACCCAGTACTTC	TRBJ2-5	-	-	TRBV21-1